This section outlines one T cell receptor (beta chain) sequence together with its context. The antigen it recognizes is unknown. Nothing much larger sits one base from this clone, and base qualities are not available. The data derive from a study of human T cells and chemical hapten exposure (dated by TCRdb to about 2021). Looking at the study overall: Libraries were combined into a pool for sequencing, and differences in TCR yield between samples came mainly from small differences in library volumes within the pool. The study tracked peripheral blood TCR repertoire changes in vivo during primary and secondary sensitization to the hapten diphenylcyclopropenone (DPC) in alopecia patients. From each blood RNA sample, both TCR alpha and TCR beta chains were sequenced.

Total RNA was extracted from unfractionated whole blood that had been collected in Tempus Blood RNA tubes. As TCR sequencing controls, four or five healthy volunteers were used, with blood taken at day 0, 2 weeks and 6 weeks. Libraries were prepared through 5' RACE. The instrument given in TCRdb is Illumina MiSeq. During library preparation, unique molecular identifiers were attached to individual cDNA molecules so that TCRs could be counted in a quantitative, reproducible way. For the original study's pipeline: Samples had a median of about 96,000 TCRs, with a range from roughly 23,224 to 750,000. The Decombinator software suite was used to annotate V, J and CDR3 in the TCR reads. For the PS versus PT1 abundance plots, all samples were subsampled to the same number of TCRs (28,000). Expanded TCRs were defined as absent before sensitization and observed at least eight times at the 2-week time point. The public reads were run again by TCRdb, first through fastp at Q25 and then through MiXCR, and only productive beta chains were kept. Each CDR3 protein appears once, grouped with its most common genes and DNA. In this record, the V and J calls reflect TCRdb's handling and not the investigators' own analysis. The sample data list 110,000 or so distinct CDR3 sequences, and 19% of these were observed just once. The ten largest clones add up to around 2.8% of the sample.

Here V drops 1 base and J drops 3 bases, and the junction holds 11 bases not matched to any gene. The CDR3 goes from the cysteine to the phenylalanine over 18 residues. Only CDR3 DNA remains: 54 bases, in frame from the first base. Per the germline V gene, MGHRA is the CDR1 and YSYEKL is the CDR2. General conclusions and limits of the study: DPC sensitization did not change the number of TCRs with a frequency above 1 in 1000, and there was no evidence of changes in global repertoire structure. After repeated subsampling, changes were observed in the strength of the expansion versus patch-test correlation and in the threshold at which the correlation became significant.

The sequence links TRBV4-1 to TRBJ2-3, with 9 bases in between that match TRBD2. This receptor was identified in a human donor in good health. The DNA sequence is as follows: TGCGCCAGCAGCCAAGCTGCCCGATTCCTAGCGGGAACAGATACGCAGTATTTT. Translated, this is CASSQAARFLAGTDTQYF.